This T cell receptor (beta chain) is from a study of human T cells and chemical hapten exposure. Stated time point: patch test 2, 6 weeks after DPC sensitization. Treatment here: therapeutic diphenylcyclopropenone sensitization with weekly scalp DPC. RNA extraction used unfractionated whole blood as the source of total RNA. General study points: Expanded TCR sets contained significantly more large CDR3 similarity clusters than controls.

MiXCR was run by TCRdb on the RACE reads, yielding one entry per CDR3 protein. Counted here are roughly 380,000 distinct CDR3 sequences, about 6% occurring once; the ten biggest clones make up about 5.6%. This clonotype was picked up many times. Its antigen is unknown. The material was whole blood, obtained in connection with sensitization to the hapten diphenylcyclopropenone (DPC). The TCR was taken from a woman aged 18-29 years with alopecia areata. Some clones in this sample may be carry-over from other donors' samples.

CDR3 sequence (DNA): TGTGCCAGCAGCTCCGGTAGGAACACTGAAGCTTTCTTT. This translates into CASSSGRNTEAFF. The genes are TRBV5-5 and TRBJ1-1; D not resolved. Germline CDR1 reads SGHKS; CDR2 reads YYEKEE (reference sequence). Deletions cut 3 bases from V and 1 base from J, with 7 bases between. This CDR3 has 13 amino acids.